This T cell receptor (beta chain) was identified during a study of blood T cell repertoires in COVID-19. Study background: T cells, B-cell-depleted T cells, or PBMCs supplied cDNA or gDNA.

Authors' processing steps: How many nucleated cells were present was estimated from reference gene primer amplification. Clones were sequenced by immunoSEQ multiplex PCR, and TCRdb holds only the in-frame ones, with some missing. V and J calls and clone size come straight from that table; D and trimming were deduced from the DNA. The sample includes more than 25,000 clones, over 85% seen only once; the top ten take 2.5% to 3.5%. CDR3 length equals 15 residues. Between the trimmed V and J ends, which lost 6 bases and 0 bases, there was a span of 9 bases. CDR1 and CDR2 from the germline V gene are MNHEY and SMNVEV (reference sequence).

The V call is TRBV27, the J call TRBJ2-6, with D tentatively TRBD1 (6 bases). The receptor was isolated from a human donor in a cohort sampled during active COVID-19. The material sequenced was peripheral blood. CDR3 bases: TGTGCCAGCAGCCGCAGGGGCTCTGGGGCCAACGTCCTGACTTTC. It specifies CASSRRGSGANVLTF.